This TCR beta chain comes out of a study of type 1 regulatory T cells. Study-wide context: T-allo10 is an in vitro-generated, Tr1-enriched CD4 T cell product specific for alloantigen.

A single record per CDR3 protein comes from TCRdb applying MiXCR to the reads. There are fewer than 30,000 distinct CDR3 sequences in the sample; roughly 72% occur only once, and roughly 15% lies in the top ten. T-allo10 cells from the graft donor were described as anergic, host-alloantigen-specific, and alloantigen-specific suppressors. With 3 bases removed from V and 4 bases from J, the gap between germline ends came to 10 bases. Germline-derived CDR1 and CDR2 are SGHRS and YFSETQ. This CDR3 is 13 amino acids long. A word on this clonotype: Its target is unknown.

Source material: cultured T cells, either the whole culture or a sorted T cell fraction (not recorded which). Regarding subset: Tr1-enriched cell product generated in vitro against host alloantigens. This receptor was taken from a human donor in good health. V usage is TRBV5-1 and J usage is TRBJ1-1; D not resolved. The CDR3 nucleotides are TGCGCCAGCAGCTCGGACCTCGGCACTGAAGCTTTCTTT. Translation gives CASSSDLGTEAFF. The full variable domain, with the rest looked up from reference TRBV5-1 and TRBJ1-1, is KAGVTQTPRYLIKTRGQQVTLSCSPISGHRSVSWYQQTPGQGLQFLFEYFSETQRNKGNFPGRFSGRQFSNSRSEMNVSTLELGDSALYLCASSSDLGTEAFFGQGTRLTVV.